This record looks at one T cell receptor (beta chain) sequence and its context. Its antigen is not yet known. Base qualities are not provided; no much larger clone lies one nucleotide away. This sample was taken from a study of technical replicates of blood from four donors (dated by TCRdb to 2016 to 2017). The trim is 0 bases for V and 7 bases for J, with a gap of 19 bases between the germline ends. According to the germline V gene, CDR1 reads SGHRS and CDR2 reads YFSETQ. From its cysteine to its phenylalanine, the CDR3 spans 16 amino acids. CDR3 DNA only is kept here, 48 bases in frame from base 1. Library method: the immunoSEQ multiplex PCR assay. Drawn from immuneACCESS, this table holds only the in-frame rearrangements with V and J called that TCRdb kept. Clones are partly lost; checked studies trace under half to an unresolved V gene and leave the rest unexplained. The sample table holds fewer than 70,000 clones, of which 94% were seen once. 0.2% to 0.25% of the sample is taken by the ten largest.

Material: T cells isolated from PBMCs. Here the chain combines TRBV5-1 and TRBJ1-2; possibly the D gene is TRBD1, per 6 matching bases. The receptor was isolated from a human donor in good health. The DNA sequence is given as TGCGCCAGCAGCTTGGGGGCGGGGGGCAGGACCACTGGCTACACCTTC. Its product reads: CASSLGAGGRTTGYTF.